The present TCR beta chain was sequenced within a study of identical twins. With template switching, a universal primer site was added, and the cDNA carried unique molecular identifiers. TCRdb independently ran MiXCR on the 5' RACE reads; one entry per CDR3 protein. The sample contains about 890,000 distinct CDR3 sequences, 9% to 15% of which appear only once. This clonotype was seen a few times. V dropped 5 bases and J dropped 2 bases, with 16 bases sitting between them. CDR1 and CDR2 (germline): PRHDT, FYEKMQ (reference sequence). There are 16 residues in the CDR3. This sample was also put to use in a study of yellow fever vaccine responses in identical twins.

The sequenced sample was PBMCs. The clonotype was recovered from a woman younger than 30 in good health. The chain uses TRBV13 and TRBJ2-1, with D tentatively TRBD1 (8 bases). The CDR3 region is CASSPNRGGAYNEQFF. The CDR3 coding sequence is TGTGCCAGCAGCCCTAACAGGGGGGGTGCCTACAATGAGCAGTTCTTC.